This entry is about one T cell receptor (beta chain). These data come from a study of blood T cell repertoires in COVID-19. About the research overall: COVID-19 samples, acute and convalescent, were from the United States, Italy and Spain.

In the authors' workflow: Reference gene primers were amplified, and this amplification served to estimate nucleated cell counts. Sequenced by immunoSEQ multiplex PCR; TCRdb stores in-frame clones only, minus some. The DNA gave D and trimming, while V, J and clone size come from that table. This sample has roughly 300,000 clones; 81% occur once, and the top ten carry 2.5% to 3.5%. Germline values: CDR1 SEHNR, CDR2 FQNEAQ (reference sequence). CDR3 length equals 14 residues. Trimming took off 0 bases at V and 6 bases at J, with 12 bases between the two ends. The chain has TRBV7-9 and TRBJ2-7; possible D gene TRBD2, 5 bases. The sequencing sample was made of peripheral blood. This receptor was taken from a woman aged 55-70 years with active or convalescent COVID-19. This CDR3 reads CASSLAWLEGEQYF. CDR3 in DNA: TGTGCCAGCAGCTTAGCGTGGTTAGAGGGCGAGCAGTACTTC.